This TCR beta chain is drawn from a study of cytomegalovirus exposure and HLA in healthy donors. Germline assignment: CDR1 SEHNR and CDR2 FQNEAQ (reference sequence). This CDR3 has 14 residues. With respect to this clone: Its antigen is currently unknown. An end of the junction differs from the germline gene, which may be a read error.

General observations from the study: An assumption of roughly uniform sequencing depth across donors underlay the presence/absence analyses.

The PCR had 60 Vbeta and 13 Jbeta primers. Sequencing was performed with immunoSEQ multiplex PCR; in TCRdb, only in-frame clones are kept and a portion is missing. The table shows about 130,000 clones, with roughly 80% occurring only once. Sequencing used PBMCs. The chain employs TRBV7-9 and TRBJ1-3; D ambiguous. This TCR came from a man aged 18 to 30 in good health and CMV-seropositive. The CDR3 is CSSSLSAEGNTIYF. The CDR3 DNA reads as TGTTCCAGCAGCTTATCAGCGGAAGGGAACACCATATATTTT.